This record covers a single TCR beta chain. V dropped 4 bases and J dropped 7; count of bases not matched to a gene: 7. CDR1 SGHAT and CDR2 FQNNGV come from the germline V gene. CDR3 length equals 14 residues. The sample originates from a study of T cell changes during pregnancy in multiple sclerosis. Measured with immunoSEQ multiplex PCR; TCRdb has only the in-frame clones, and not every one. The data show around 39,000 clones, around 92% seen once. The receptor's source is a female donor with multiple sclerosis, enrolled in a pregnancy study. This rearrangement joins TRBV11-2 to TRBJ1-3; 7 nucleotides line up with TRBD1. The source material was PBMCs (not recorded whether the cells were cultured). CDR3 protein: CASSYDRESNTIYF. The CDR3 DNA follows: TGTGCCAGCAGCTACGACAGGGAGTCGAACACCATATATTTT.